The source of this T cell receptor beta chain is a study of blood T cell repertoires in COVID-19. Overall study context: Material from acute and convalescent COVID-19 was sourced from the United States, Italy and Spain. Sources were T cells, B-cell-depleted T cells, or PBMCs; the material itself was cDNA or gDNA.

Original methodology: Scientists estimated how many nucleated cells there were by amplifying reference gene primers. The method was immunoSEQ multiplex PCR; TCRdb's version includes in-frame clones alone and lacks a portion of them. V, J and clone size were drawn from that table, and D and trimming were deduced from the DNA. The sample lists about 170,000 clones; under 95% were seen once. The V gene's germline CDR1 is MDHEN and CDR2 SYDVKM. Trimming removed 8 bases at V and 0 bases at J, with 11 bases between. The CDR3 runs to 13 residues. The sequencing input was peripheral blood. The TCR comes from a man between 18 and 35 years old with COVID-19, enrolled during active disease. This chain links TRBV28 with TRBJ2-7; D remains ambiguous. The CDR3 here is CASLKRSSYEQYF. In DNA, the CDR3 is TGTGCCAGCCTTAAGAGGAGCTCCTACGAGCAGTACTTC.